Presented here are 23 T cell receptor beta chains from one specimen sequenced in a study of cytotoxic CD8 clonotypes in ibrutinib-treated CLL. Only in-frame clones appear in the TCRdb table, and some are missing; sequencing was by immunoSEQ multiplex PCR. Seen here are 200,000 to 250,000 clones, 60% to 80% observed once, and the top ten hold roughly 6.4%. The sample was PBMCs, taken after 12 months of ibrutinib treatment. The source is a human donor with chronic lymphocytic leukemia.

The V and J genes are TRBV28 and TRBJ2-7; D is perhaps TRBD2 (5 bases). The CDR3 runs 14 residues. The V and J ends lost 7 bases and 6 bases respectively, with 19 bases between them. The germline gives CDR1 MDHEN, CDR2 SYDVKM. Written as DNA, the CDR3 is TGTGCCAGCAACCAAGAACTAGAGGCTCGCGAGCAGTACTTC. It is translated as CASNQELEAREQYF.

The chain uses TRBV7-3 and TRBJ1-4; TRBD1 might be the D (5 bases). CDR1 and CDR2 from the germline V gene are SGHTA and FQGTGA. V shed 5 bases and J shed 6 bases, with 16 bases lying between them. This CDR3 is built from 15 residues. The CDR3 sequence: CASSPKTDQDEKLFF. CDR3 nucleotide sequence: TGTGCCAGCAGCCCCAAGACAGACCAGGATGAAAAACTGTTTTTT.

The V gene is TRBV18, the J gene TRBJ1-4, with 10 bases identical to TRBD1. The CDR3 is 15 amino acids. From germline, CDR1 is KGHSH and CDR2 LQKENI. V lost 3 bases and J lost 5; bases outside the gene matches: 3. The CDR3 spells CASSPSDRGNEKLFF. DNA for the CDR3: TGTGCCAGCTCACCCTCGGACAGGGGGAATGAAAAACTGTTTTTT.

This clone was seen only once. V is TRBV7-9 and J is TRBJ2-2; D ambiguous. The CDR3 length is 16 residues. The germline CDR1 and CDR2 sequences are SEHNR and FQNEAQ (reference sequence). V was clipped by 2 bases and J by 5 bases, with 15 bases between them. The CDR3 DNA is TGTGCCAGCAGCTTACTGAATCGGATAGCTACCGGGGAGCTGTTTTTT. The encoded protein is CASSLLNRIATGELFF.

CDR3 sequence: CASSQGLAETQYF. The CDR3 bases are TGTGCCAGCAGCCAGGGACTAGCGGAGACCCAGTACTTC. The rearrangement links TRBV4-2 to TRBJ2-5; 10 positions agree with TRBD2. V gave up 3 bases and J gave up 5 bases; unmatched junction bases: 0. The CDR3 is made up of 13 amino acids. Germline V gene lookup returns CDR1 LGHNA and CDR2 YNFKEQ.

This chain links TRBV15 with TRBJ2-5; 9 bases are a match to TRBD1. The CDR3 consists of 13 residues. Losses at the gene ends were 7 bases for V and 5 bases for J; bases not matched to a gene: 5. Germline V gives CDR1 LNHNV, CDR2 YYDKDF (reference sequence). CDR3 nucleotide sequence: TGTGCCACCAAACAGGGGGCCGGGGAGACCCAGTACTTC. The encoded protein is CATKQGAGETQYF.

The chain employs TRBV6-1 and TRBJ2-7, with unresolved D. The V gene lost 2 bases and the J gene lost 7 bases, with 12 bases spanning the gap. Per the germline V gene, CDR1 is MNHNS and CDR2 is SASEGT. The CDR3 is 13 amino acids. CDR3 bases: TGTGCCAGCAGTGAACCCCTACGAGATGAGCAGTACTTC. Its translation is CASSEPLRDEQYF.

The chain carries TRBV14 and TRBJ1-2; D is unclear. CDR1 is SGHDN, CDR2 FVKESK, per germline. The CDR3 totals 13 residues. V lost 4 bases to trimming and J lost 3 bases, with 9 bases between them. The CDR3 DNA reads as TGTGCCAGCAGCCGCGGCGGCGACTATGGCTACACCTTC. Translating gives CASSRGGDYGYTF.

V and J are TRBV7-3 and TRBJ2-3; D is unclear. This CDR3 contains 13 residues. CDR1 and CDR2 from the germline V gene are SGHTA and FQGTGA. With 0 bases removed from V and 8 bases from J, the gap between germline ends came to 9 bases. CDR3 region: CASSLTAKSTQYF. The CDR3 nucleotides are TGTGCCAGCAGCTTAACCGCCAAAAGTACGCAGTATTTT.

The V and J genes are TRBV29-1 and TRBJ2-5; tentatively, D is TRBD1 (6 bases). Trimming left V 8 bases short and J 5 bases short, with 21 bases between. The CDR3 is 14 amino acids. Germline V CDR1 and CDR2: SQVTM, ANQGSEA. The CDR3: CSRTGTFQRETQYF. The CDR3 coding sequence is TGCAGCAGAACCGGGACATTTCAACGGGAGACCCAGTACTTC.

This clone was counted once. The CDR3 DNA reads TGCAGCGTTGAGCCGTATAATCAGGAGCAGTTCTTC. This gives the protein CSVEPYNQEQFF. This chain connects TRBV29-1 to TRBJ2-1, with unresolved D. Germline CDR1 reads SQVTM; CDR2 reads ANQGSEA. The CDR3 consists of 12 residues. V dropped 3 bases and J dropped 10 bases, with 13 bases sitting between them.

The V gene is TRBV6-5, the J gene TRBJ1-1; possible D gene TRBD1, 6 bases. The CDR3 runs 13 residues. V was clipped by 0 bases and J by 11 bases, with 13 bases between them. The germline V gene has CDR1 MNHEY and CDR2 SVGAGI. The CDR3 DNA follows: TGTGCCAGCAGTTACTCCAGGGGCGGCAAGGCTTTCTTT. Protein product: CASSYSRGGKAFF.

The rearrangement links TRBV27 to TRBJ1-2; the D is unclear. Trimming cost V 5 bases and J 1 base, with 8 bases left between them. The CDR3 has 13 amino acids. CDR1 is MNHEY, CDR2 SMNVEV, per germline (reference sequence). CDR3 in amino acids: CASSRSGNYGYTF. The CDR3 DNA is TGTGCCAGCAGTAGGAGTGGTAACTATGGCTACACCTTC.

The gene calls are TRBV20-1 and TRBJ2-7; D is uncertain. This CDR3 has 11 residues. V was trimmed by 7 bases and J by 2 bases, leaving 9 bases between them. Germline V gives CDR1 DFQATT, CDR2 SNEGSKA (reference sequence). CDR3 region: CSGGETYEQYF. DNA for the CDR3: TGCAGTGGCGGCGAAACCTACGAGCAGTACTTC.

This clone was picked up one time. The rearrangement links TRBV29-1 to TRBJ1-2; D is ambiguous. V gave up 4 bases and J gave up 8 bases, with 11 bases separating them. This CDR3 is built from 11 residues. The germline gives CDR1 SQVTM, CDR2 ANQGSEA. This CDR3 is CSVGGLGGYTF. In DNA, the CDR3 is TGCAGCGTTGGAGGACTGGGGGGCTACACCTTC.

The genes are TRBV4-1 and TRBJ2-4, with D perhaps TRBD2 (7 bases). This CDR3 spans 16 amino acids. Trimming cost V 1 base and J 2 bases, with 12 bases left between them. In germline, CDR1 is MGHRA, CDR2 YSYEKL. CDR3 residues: CASSQGGGLPKNIQYF. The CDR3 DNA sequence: TGCGCCAGCAGCCAAGGGGGGGGCCTACCCAAAAACATTCAGTACTTC.

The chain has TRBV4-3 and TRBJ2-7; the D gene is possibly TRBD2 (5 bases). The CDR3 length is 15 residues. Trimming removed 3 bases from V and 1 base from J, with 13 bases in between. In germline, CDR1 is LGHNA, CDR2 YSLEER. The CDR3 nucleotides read TGCGCCAGCAGCCACCTCGGGGATCGTTCCTACGAGCAGTACTTC. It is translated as CASSHLGDRSYEQYF.

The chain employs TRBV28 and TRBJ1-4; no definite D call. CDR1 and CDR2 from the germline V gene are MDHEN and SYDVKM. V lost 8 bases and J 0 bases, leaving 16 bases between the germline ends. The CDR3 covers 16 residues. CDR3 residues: CASVEATSTTNEKLFF. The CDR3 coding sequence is TGTGCCAGCGTGGAGGCGACATCTACAACTAATGAAAAACTGTTTTTT.

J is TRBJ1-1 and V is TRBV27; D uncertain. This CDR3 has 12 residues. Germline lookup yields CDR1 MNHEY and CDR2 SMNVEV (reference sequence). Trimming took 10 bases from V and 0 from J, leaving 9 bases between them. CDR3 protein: CATWGMNTEAFF. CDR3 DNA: TGTGCCACATGGGGTATGAACACTGAAGCTTTCTTT.

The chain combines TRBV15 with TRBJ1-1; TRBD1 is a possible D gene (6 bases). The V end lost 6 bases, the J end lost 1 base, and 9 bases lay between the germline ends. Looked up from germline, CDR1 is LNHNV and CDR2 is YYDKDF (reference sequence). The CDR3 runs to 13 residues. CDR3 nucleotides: TGTGCCACCAGACGGACAGCGAACACTGAAGCTTTCTTT. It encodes CATRRTANTEAFF.

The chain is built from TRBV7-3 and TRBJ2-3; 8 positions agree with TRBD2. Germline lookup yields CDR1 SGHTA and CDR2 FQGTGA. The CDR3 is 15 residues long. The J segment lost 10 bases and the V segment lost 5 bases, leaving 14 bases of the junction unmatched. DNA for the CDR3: TGTGCCAGCAGCCCTACTAGCGGCCCTTCTTCGTCGCAGTATTTT. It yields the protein CASSPTSGPSSSQYF.

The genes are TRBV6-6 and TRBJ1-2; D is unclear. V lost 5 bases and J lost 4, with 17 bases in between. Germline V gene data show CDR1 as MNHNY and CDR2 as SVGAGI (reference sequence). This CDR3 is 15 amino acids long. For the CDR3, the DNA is TGTGCCAGCAGTCCCGACTCGACGGGGAGCTATGGCTACACCTTC. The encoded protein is CASSPDSTGSYGYTF.

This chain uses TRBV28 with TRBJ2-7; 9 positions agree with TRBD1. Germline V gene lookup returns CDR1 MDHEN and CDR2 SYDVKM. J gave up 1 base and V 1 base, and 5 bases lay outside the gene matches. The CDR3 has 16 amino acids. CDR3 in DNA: TGTGCCAGCAGTTTATCCGTGGGACAGGGATCCTACGAGCAGTACTTC. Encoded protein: CASSLSVGQGSYEQYF.